This T cell receptor (beta chain) was found in a study of cytomegalovirus exposure and HLA in healthy donors. PCR employed 60 Vbeta and 13 Jbeta primers. The repertoire was sequenced with immunoSEQ multiplex PCR; TCRdb's copy has only in-frame clones and lacks some. Among roughly 150,000 clones listed, roughly 80% were seen once. This clone has more than one count but fewer than ten. The receptor was derived from a man aged 25 to 40 in good health and CMV-seronegative. The sequenced sample consisted of PBMCs.

CDR3 residues: CASSTDRDGYGYTF. The DNA for the CDR3 is TGTGCCAGCAGTACGGACAGGGACGGCTATGGCTACACCTTC. V and J are TRBV6-6 and TRBJ1-2; 8 bases are a match to TRBD1. The CDR3 is 14 amino acids. The germline gives CDR1 MNHNY, CDR2 SVGAGI (reference sequence). Germline trimming cut 5 bases from V and 4 bases from J; bases unmatched to any gene: 6.